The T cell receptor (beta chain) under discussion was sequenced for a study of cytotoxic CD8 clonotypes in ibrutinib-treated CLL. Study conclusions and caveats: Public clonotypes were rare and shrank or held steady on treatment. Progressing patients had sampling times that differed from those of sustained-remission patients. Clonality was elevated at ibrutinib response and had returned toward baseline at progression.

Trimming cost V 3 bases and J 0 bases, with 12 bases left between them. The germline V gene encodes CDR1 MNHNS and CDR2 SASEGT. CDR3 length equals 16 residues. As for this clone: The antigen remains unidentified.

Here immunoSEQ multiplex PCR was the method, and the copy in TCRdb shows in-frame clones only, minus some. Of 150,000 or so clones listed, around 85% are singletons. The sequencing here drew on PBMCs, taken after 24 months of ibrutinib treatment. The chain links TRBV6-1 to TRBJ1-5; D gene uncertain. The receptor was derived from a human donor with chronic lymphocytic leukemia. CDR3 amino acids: CASSELQSYSNQPQHF. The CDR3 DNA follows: TGTGCCAGCAGTGAGTTACAGTCCTATAGCAATCAGCCCCAGCATTTT.